This T cell receptor beta chain was sequenced during a study of blood T cell repertoires in COVID-19. Turning to the study itself: COVID-19 samples collected from the United States, Italy and Spain covered acute and convalescent phases.

Some clones are missing from TCRdb's copy, which holds only in-frame ones; the method was immunoSEQ multiplex PCR. The sample consists of about 180,000 clones, 80% of them appearing once. Participant age was about 18 to 95 years, and participants resided in fewer than 25 US areas. Each participant's cohort was designated according to participant-reported clinical history. A COVID-19 case was met by exposed participants within 2 weeks before study entry. Sequencing was performed on PBMCs or T cells enriched from blood (not recorded which). The source of this sequence is a man between 60 and 75 years old who had been exposed to COVID-19.

In DNA form, the CDR3 reads TGTGCCAGCAACGGACTAGCGGGAGCCAATGAGCAGTTCTTC. It yields the protein CASNGLAGANEQFF. This chain joins TRBV2 and TRBJ2-1; the match to TRBD2 covers 13 bases. Per germline, CDR1 SNHLY and CDR2 FYNNEI. The V and J ends lost 7 bases and 6 bases, in that order; junction bases with no gene match: 3. The CDR3 contains 14 residues.